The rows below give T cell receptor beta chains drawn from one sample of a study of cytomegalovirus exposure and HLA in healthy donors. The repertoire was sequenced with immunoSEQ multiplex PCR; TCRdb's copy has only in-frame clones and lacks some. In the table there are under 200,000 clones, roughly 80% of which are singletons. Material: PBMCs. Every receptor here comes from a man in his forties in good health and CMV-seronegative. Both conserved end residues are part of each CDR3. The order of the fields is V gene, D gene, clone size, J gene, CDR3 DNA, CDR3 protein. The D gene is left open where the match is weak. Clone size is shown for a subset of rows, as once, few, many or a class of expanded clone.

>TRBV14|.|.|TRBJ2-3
TGTGCCAGCAGCCAAGATAGGAGCGGTCGCACAGATACGCAGTATTTT
CASSQDRSGRTDTQYF
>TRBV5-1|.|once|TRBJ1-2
TGCGCCAGCAGCCCCACCCCTGGACAGTCTAACTATGGCTACACCTTC
CASSPTPGQSNYGYTF
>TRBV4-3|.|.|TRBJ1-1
TGCGCCAGCAGCCAACATGAACAAACTGAAGCTTTCTTT
CASSQHEQTEAFF
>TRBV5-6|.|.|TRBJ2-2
TGTGCCAGCAGCTTGGGGGCTGGCACCGGGGAGCTGTTTTTT
CASSLGAGTGELFF
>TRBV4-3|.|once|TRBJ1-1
TGCGCCAGCAGCCAACCGGACCGGGGCACTGAAGCTTTCTTT
CASSQPDRGTEAFF
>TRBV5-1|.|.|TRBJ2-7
TGCGCCAGCAGCTTGGCCGTCGGGGGAGGCTACGAGCAGTACTTC
CASSLAVGGGYEQYF
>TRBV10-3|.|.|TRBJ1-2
TGTGCCATCAATCTCGGGGGGCGAAACTATGGCTACACCTTC
CAINLGGRNYGYTF
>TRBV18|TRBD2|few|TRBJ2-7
TGTGCCAGCTCACCACCGATGGCTAGCGGGAGGCGAAGGACCTACGAGCAGTACTTC
CASSPPMASGRRRTYEQYF
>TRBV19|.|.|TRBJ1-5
TGTGCCAGTAGTATAGAACAGGGCTTCAATCAGCCCCAGCATTTT
CASSIEQGFNQPQHF
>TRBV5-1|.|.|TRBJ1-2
TGCGCCAGCAGCTTGGAGGGGTTCGGCTACACCTTC
CASSLEGFGYTF
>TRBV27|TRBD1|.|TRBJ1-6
TGTGCCAGCAGTTTAAGGGGGACAGGGAGCTCCTATAATTCACCCCTCCACTTT
CASSLRGTGSSYNSPLHF
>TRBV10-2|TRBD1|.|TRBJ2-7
TGCGCCAGCAGTCAACGACAGGGGCCGGCGGGGGAGCAGTACTTC
CASSQRQGPAGEQYF
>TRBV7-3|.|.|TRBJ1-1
TGTGCCAGCAGCGTCGCAGGGGACAACACTGAAGCTTTCTTT
CASSVAGDNTEAFF
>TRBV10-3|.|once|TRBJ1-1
TGTGCCATCAGTGAGTCAAGGAGGACTGAAGCTTTCTTT
CAISESRRTEAFF
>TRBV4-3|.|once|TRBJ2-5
TGCGCCAGCAGCCAAGATAGAGCCCGGGAGACCCAGTACTTC
CASSQDRARETQYF
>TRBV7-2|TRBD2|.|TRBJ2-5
TGTGCCAGCAGCGAGGGACTAGCGGGCGAGACCCAGTACTTC
CASSEGLAGETQYF
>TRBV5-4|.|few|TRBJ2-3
TGTGCCAGCAGTCTGAGAAGACAGGGCACAGATACGCAGTATTTT
CASSLRRQGTDTQYF
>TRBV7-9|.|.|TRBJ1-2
TGTGCCAGCAGCTTAGTTACCTCGGGGGAGTATGGCTACACCTTC
CASSLVTSGEYGYTF
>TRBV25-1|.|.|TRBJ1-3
TGTGCCAGCAGTGATCTGGGGGCTGGTGGAAACACCATATATTTT
CASSDLGAGGNTIYF
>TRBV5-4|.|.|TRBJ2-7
TGTGCCAGCAGCTTGGCGAAGGGGAATATGTACGAGCAGTACTTC
CASSLAKGNMYEQYF
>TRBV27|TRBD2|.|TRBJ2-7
TGTGCCAGCATGAGCGGGACCTCCTACGAGCAGTACTTC
CASMSGTSYEQYF
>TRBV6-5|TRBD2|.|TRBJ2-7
TGTGCCAGCAGTGGACTAGCGGGAGGAGAGTACGAGCAGTACTTC
CASSGLAGGEYEQYF
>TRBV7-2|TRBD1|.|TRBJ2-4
TGTGCCAGCAGCCCGGACAGGGGGCTGAGGGCCAAAAACATTCAGTACTTC
CASSPDRGLRAKNIQYF
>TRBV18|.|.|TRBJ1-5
TGTGCCAGCTCACGCTGGACAGACCGTAGCAATCAGCCCCAGCATTTT
CASSRWTDRSNQPQHF
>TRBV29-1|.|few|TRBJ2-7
TGCAGATGCTACGGACAATCCTACGAGCAGTACTTC
CRCYGQSYEQYF
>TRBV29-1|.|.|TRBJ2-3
TGCAGCGTTGACAAGCCAGATACGCAGTATTTT
CSVDKPDTQYF
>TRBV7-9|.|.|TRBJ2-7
TGTGCCAGCAGCTTTACGGGGTACGAGCAGTACTTC
CASSFTGYEQYF
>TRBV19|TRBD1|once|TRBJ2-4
TGTGCCAGTAGTAACCGGGACAGGGGGATGGGGGCCAAAAACATTCAGTACTTC
CASSNRDRGMGAKNIQYF
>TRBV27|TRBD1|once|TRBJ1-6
TGTGCCAGCAGTTCGCCTCTCCGGACAGGGACTAATTCACCCCTCCACTTT
CASSSPLRTGTNSPLHF
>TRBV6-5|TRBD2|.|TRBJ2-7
TGTGCCAGCAGTGGACTAGCGGGAGGAGGGTACGAGCAGTACTTC
CASSGLAGGGYEQYF
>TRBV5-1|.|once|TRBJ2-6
TGCGCCAGCAGGCCACTAGAGGAGGGCTCTGGGGCCAACGTCCTGACTTTC
CASRPLEEGSGANVLTF
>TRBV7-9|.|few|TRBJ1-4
TGTGCCAGCAGCTTAGTGGGGGCGGCTAATGAAAAACTGTTTTTT
CASSLVGAANEKLFF
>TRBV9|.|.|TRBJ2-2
TGTGCCAGCAGCGTAGTCGGGGGGCGAGGCACCGGGGAGCTGTTTTTT
CASSVVGGRGTGELFF
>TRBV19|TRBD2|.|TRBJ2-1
TGTGCCAGTAGTATCTGGGGGGGTGACTACAATGAGCAGTTCTTC
CASSIWGGDYNEQFF
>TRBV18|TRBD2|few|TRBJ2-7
TGTGCCAGCTCAACAAGGACAGCCGGGACTAGCGGGAAGTACGAGCAGTACTTC
CASSTRTAGTSGKYEQYF
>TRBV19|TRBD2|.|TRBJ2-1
TGTGCCAGTAATAGGGAGGGTTACAATGAGCAGTTCTTC
CASNREGYNEQFF
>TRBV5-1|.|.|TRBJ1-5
TGCGCCAGCAGCTTCCTGCCGGATCAGCCCCAGCATTTT
CASSFLPDQPQHF
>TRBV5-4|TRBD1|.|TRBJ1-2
TGTGCCAGCAGCTTGGCAGGACAGGGACTCTATGGCTACACCTTC
CASSLAGQGLYGYTF
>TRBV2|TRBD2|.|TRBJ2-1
TGTGCCAGCAGCGGACTAGCGGGACCCTCTGAGCAGTTCTTC
CASSGLAGPSEQFF
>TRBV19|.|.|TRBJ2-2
TGTGCCAGTAACGGTGCCGGGACACTGAACACCGGGGAGCTGTTTTTT
CASNGAGTLNTGELFF
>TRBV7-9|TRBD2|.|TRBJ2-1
TGTGCCAGCAGCTCCACAAGACTAGCGAATGAGCAGTTCTTC
CASSSTRLANEQFF
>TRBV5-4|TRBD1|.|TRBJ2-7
TGTGCCAGCAGTTCCGGGACAGGTGATATCTACGAGCAGTACTTC
CASSSGTGDIYEQYF
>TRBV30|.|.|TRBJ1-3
TGTGCCTGGAGTGTACTCTCTGGAAACACCATATATTTT
CAWSVLSGNTIYF
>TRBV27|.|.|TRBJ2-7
TGTGCCACAAAACAACTAGCTGCGTTCTACGAGCAGTACTTC
CATKQLAAFYEQYF
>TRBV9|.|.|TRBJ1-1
TGTGCCAGCAGCCTCCCGGACACCGAAATGAACACTGAAGCTTTCTTT
CASSLPDTEMNTEAFF
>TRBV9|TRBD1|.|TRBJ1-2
TGTGCCAGCAGCGCACAGGGGATCGGCTACACCTTC
CASSAQGIGYTF
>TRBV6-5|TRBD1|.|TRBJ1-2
TGTGCCAGCACCTCCGGGACAGGGGATGGCTACACCTTC
CASTSGTGDGYTF
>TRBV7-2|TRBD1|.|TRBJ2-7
TGTGCCAGCAGCTTATTCGCCGGGGGACAGGGAGGGTACGAGCAGTACTTC
CASSLFAGGQGGYEQYF
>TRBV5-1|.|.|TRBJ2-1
TGCGCCAGCAGCTCCCGTGGGGGCGTAAGTATTATTGAGCAGTTCTTC
CASSSRGGVSIIEQFF
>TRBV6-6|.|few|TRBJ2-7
TGTGCCAGCAACCCCGAGCGGGCGGGAGAGCAGTACTTC
CASNPERAGEQYF
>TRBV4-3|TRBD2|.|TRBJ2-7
TGCGCCAGCAGCCGCCGGCTAGCGGAATCCTACGAGCAGTACTTC
CASSRRLAESYEQYF
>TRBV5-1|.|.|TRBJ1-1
TGCGCCAGCAGCTTCCACCAAAACAGGGTGAAGACTGAAGCTTTCTTT
CASSFHQNRVKTEAFF
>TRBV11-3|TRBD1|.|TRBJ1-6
TGTGCCAGCAGCCTGGGACAGCTAAATTCACCCCTCCACTTT
CASSLGQLNSPLHF
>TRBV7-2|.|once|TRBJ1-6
TGTGCCAGCAGCTTAAACTCGCCAGCGAATAATTCACCCCTCCACTTT
CASSLNSPANNSPLHF